This T cell receptor (beta chain) appears in the sequencing data of a study of lymphopenia after photon versus proton radiotherapy. Generated by immunoSEQ multiplex PCR, the TCRdb table keeps only in-frame clones and is missing some. Of about 35,000 clones listed, 80% to 95% are singletons. The germline V gene has CDR1 SNHLY and CDR2 FYNNEI. This CDR3 has 14 amino acids. Trimming shortened V by 3 bases and J by 5 bases, and 11 bases separated the two germline ends. This receptor was identified in a man aged 55 to 70 with cholangiocarcinoma. The genes are TRBV2 and TRBJ1-5; D is possibly TRBD1 (5 bases). Sequencing used peripheral blood, obtained from a patient treated with photon-based radiotherapy. For the CDR3, the DNA is TGTGCCAGCAGTGAGATTAGGGGCGATCAGCCCCAGCATTTT. Translated, it gives CASSEIRGDQPQHF.